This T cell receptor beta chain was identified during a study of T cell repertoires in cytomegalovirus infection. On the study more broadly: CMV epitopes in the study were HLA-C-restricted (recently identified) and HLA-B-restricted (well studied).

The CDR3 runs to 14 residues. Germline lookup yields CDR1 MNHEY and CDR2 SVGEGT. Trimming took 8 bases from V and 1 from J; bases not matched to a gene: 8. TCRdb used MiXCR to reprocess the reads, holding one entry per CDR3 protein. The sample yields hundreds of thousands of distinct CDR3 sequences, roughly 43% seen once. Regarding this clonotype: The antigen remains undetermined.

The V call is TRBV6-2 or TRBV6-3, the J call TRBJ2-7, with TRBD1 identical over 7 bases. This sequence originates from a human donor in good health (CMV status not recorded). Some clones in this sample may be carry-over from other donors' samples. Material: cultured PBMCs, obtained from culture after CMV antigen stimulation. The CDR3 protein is CASADSGGSYEQYF. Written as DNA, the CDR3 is TGTGCCAGCGCCGACTCAGGGGGTTCCTACGAGCAGTACTTC.